This entry concerns a single T cell receptor (beta chain). What it binds is not known. Possible read error: a much larger clone is one base away. Amplification targeted TCR beta CDR3 regions from RNA transcripts. The HTBI primer set served for first-round RT-PCR of the TCR CDR3. MiXCR was run by TCRdb on the multiplex PCR reads, yielding one entry per CDR3 protein. The top ten clones hold around 45% of a sample with under 350,000 distinct CDR3 sequences, 21% of them seen once. This record comes from a study of T cells in Graves' hyperthyroidism and ophthalmopathy. Overall study results and limits: Among clonotypes expanded in thyroid above 0.001, most were also found in blood. Ophthalmopathy got predicted by the model a median about six months before its onset. A model built on 13 V-J features separated ophthalmopathy from stable hyperthyroidism.

Germline CDR1 is MNHNS and CDR2 is SASEGT. CDR3 length: 16 residues. Sequenced: blood. The TCR sequence derives from a woman aged 45 to 65 with Graves' hyperthyroidism. The chain recombines TRBV6-1 with TRBJ2-7, with 11 bases fitting TRBD2. Gene TRBJ2-1 matches the end of the DNA better, so the J call may be wrong. The CDR3 loop reads CASSEVAGGGLYEQFF. In DNA form, the CDR3 reads TGTGCCAGCAGTGAGGTAGCGGGAGGGGGTCTGTACGAGCAGTTCTTC.